This T cell receptor beta chain was recovered during a study of a mutant IDH1 vaccine in newly diagnosed glioma (dated by TCRdb to the early 2020s). The study in broad terms: Across visits V03 through V10, patients got a total of eight vaccinations, given in weeks 1, 3, 5, 7, 11, 15, 19 and 23. For exploratory analyses, 25 treated patients had longitudinal TCRB deep sequencing done wherever samples were available. Six visits were used for peripheral blood collection: V03 (baseline), V05, V07, V10, V12 and V13. Vaccination started 4-6 weeks after radiotherapy alone, or was given together with temozolomide cycles in the groups whose treatment included chemotherapy. Before enrollment, patients had received standard therapy of radiotherapy alone, temozolomide alone, or radiochemotherapy with temozolomide; most received the combination. Of the approximately 30 treated patients, 62.5% were male and roughly 40% were female, and a mean age of approximately 40 years was recorded.

Details on this clone: The target of this receptor is not known. Base qualities were left out, and no much larger clone turns up one base away.

V is cut back by 4 bases and J by 3 bases, with 3 bases in the junction unmatched. CDR1 is given as SGHRS and CDR2 as YFSETQ, both from the germline V gene. Taken from cysteine to phenylalanine, the CDR3 has 13 residues. Left in the record is the CDR3 DNA by itself, 39 bases read in frame from the first base. What the work shows at the level of the full study, not this receptor alone: Selection of PBMC samples for TCRB deep sequencing was based on availability. Vaccine-induced immune responses across multiple MHC alleles were detected in 80% to 95% of patients. No apparent relationship was observed between pseudoprogression and alterations in the top peripheral T cell clonotypes detected by TCRB sequencing. It was noted by the authors that analyses of patient blood samples could not be reproduced owing to sample limitations.

Reading the label with the study, this specimen's time point is: week 23, last vaccination. Every vaccine dose consisted of 300 ug of a 20-mer mutant IDH1 peptide in Montanide, administered subcutaneously together with topical imiquimod. Newly diagnosed WHO grade 3 or 4 IDH1-mutant astrocytomas showing loss of nuclear ATRX were present in the donors. The samples were drawn from NOA16, a multicentre, single-arm, open-label phase I trial in Germany that tested a mutant IDH1 peptide vaccine in humans for the first time. Genomic DNA for TCRB sequencing was extracted from EDTA blood using the DNeasy Blood and Tissue Kit. Library preparation employed the immunoSEQ multiplex PCR assay. Following the manufacturer's protocol, the hsTCRB Kit was used to amplify rearranged TCR beta chain sequences. TCRB libraries were sequenced on an Illumina MiSeq. The source study handled its data this way. Demultiplexing, trimming and gene mapping were performed with the kit vendor's proprietary platform. The table was pulled from immuneACCESS by TCRdb, which kept in-frame rearrangements only. Such tables lose some clones; where checked, under half of the loss comes from unresolved V genes, and the rest has no known cause. V and J calls and clone size are as listed in that table; D and trimming were resolved from the DNA. This sample comprises around 29,000 clones, about 85% of them detected only once. Of the sample, under 8.5% falls within the top ten clones.

The chain couples TRBV5-1 to TRBJ1-2; the central 7 bases match TRBD1. The source is a woman aged 18-29 years with glioma. The sample here was PBMCs, taken from a glioma patient whose treatment included an IDH1 peptide vaccine. The CDR3 region: CASSPGQDYGYTF. The bases are TGCGCCAGCAGCCCAGGACAGGACTATGGCTACACCTTC.